A single sample gave rise to the 27 T cell receptor beta chains below, sequenced in a study of tumor-infiltrating lymphocytes in primary liver carcinoma. Germline DNA was also extracted, while the blood RNA originated from unsorted whole blood. TCR beta cDNA was prepared out of roughly 520 ng total RNA by means of a constant-region primer. Slightly modified ARM-PCR served as the procedure for the TCR beta libraries. These libraries came from three rounds of nested multiplex PCR. For roughly 10 cycles apiece, the opening two PCR rounds ran with TRBV1-TRBV30 forward primers and a C-beta reverse primer. TCRdb re-derived calls from the multiplex PCR reads in MiXCR, one entry per CDR3 protein. The sample consists of about 310,000 distinct CDR3 sequences, 50% to 75% of them appearing once. The specimen sequenced was peripheral blood. These receptors came from a woman in her thirties with primary liver carcinoma and hepatitis B virus infection.

This clonotype was counted only a few times. This chain connects TRBV7-9 to TRBJ2-7; D is perhaps TRBD2 (5 bases). V was trimmed by 1 base and J by 2 bases, leaving 9 bases between them. Germline CDR1 and CDR2: SEHNR and FQNEAQ (reference sequence). This CDR3 comprises 14 residues. The CDR3: CASSLDPGTYEQYF. The CDR3 DNA reads TGTGCCAGCAGCTTAGACCCGGGGACCTACGAGCAGTACTTC.

The genes are TRBV5-4 and TRBJ2-1; maybe TRBD2 (6 bases). Germline-derived CDR1 and CDR2 are SGHNT and YYREEE (reference sequence). Trimming pared 4 bases from V and 4 bases from J, leaving 15 bases between. The CDR3 loop spans 15 amino acids. The CDR3 nucleotides read TGTGCCAGCAGCACCCCTTGCGGGAAGTACAATGAGCAGTTCTTC. It yields the protein CASSTPCGKYNEQFF. The complete variable domain, with remaining parts taken from reference TRBV5-4 and TRBJ2-1, reads ETGVTQSPTHLIKTRGQQVTLRCSSQSGHNTVSWYQQALGQGPQFIFQYYREEENGRGNFPPRFSGLQFPNYSSELNVNALELDDSALYLCASSTPCGKYNEQFFGPGTRLTVL.

To note about this clonotype: A junction boundary mismatches the germline segment, possibly from a read error. The gene calls are TRBV11-3 and TRBJ2-1; TRBD2 agrees at 9 bases. Germline V CDR1 and CDR2: SGHNT, YENEEA. This CDR3 is 13 amino acids long. For the CDR3, the DNA is TGTACCAGCAGCTTAGTACTAGCGGGTGAGCAATTCTTC. Amino acids: CTSSLVLAGEQFF.

As regards this clonotype: One end of the junction fails to match germline, which may point to a read error. The gene calls are TRBV4-3 and TRBJ2-3; the D is unclear. The CDR3 has 17 residues. In germline, CDR1 is LGHNA, CDR2 YSLEER. In DNA, the CDR3 is TGCGCCAGCAACCAAGATACTATCGGCTTGAGCACAGATACGCAGTATTTT. Translation gives CASNQDTIGLSTDTQYF.

Regarding this clonotype: A junction boundary mismatches the germline segment, possibly from a read error. The chain recombines TRBV11-1 with TRBJ2-2, with D possibly matching TRBD2 (5 bases). CDR3 size: 13 residues. Germline V gene lookup returns CDR1 SGHAT and CDR2 FQDESV (reference sequence). The CDR3 bases are TGTGCCAGTAAGCAGGAAATTACCGGGGAGCTGTATTTT. Translating it yields CASKQEITGELYF.

This clonotype was counted a single time. Its ends do not fully match the called genes, so a read error is possible. The V and J genes are TRBV27 and TRBJ2-2, with D perhaps matching TRBD2 (5 bases). Germline CDR1 is MNHEY and CDR2 is SMNVEV (reference sequence). This CDR3 has 16 amino acids. CDR3 region: CASSLIPPANTGELFF. The CDR3 DNA reads TGTGCCAGCAGTTTAATCCCACCCGCGAACACCGGGGAGTTGTTTTTT.

This chain connects TRBV7-9 to TRBJ2-1; TRBD2 matches at 9 bases. CDR3 length: 13 residues. After removal of 3 bases from V and 15 bases from J, the junction contained 9 bases not matched to a gene. Germline V gene sequence: CDR1 SEHNR, CDR2 FQNEAQ (reference sequence). CDR3 sequence: CASSFISGRNPFF. CDR3 nucleotides: TGTGCCAGCAGCTTTATTAGCGGGAGAAACCCGTTCTTC.

As for this clonotype: This clone may be a read error of a much larger clone one base away. The V gene is TRBV29-1, the J gene TRBJ1-4; weak D call: TRBD1 (5 bases). The CDR3 contains 13 residues. The germline gives CDR1 SQVTM, CDR2 ANQGSEA. V lost 4 bases and J 4 bases, leaving 10 bases between the germline ends. CDR3 sequence (DNA): TGCAGCGTTGGGAACAGGAGTAATGAAAAACTGTTTTTT. It yields the protein CSVGNRSNEKLFF.

In this sample, this clonotype turned up many times. The chain is built from TRBV11-2 and TRBJ2-5; D may be TRBD2 (6 bases). Germline CDR1 is SGHAT and CDR2 is FQNNGV. Trimming pared 0 bases from V and 7 bases from J, leaving 21 bases between. There are 17 residues in the CDR3. The CDR3 region has the DNA TGTGCCAGCAGCTTAGATCTGGGGAGGCGAGGAGATCGGACCCAGTACTTC. Protein sequence: CASSLDLGRRGDRTQYF.

Notes on this clonotype: A much more abundant neighbour one base away suggests this may be a read error. The chain uses TRBV29-1 and TRBJ2-3; 8 nucleotides align to TRBD2. Losses at the gene ends were 4 bases for V and 1 base for J; bases not matched to a gene: 10. Looked up from germline, CDR1 is SQVTM and CDR2 is ANQGSEA. The length of the CDR3 is 16 residues. The CDR3 loop is CSVGDRAGAGTDTQYF. The CDR3 nucleotides are TGCAGCGTTGGAGATCGAGCGGGAGCTGGCACAGATACGCAGTATTTT.

There are many counts of this clonotype. The chain carries TRBV6-6 and TRBJ2-5; 9 nucleotides align to TRBD2. This CDR3 has 16 amino acids. Per the germline V gene, CDR1 is MNHNY and CDR2 is SVGAGI (reference sequence). The trim removed 7 bases at V and 4 bases at J, leaving 13 bases unmatched. The CDR3 DNA is TGTGCCAGCACCGAGACGCGGGAGGGCCTCTCAGAGACCCAGTACTTC. Protein product: CASTETREGLSETQYF.

A note on this clonotype: Being one base from a much bigger clone, this may be a read error. This chain joins TRBV6-5 and TRBJ1-1; D possibly corresponds to TRBD1 (6 bases). Deletions cut 6 bases from V and 5 bases from J, with 13 bases between. This CDR3 contains 13 residues. From germline, CDR1 is MNHEY and CDR2 SVGAGI. The CDR3 reads CASSPQDSTEAFF. CDR3 coding DNA: TGTGCCAGCAGCCCACAGGACAGTACTGAAGCTTTCTTT.

With regard to this clonotype: A read error may explain this, as a much larger clone is one base away. This rearrangement joins TRBV4-3 to TRBJ2-3; possibly TRBD2 for D (7 bases). The CDR3 extends over 17 amino acids. Per germline, CDR1 LGHNA and CDR2 YSLEER. Trimming removed 0 bases at V and 4 bases at J, with 17 bases between. CDR3 in DNA: TGCGCCAGCAGCCAAGATCCATCGGGGGGCCGGTCAGATACGCAGTATTTT. It yields the protein CASSQDPSGGRSDTQYF.

This chain joins TRBV12-3 or TRBV12-4 and TRBJ2-1; no clear D. The CDR3 has 13 residues. V gave up 7 bases and J gave up 9 bases, with 16 bases separating them. CDR3: CASTLISEAEQFF. CDR3 nucleotides: TGTGCCAGCACCCTAATATCCGAGGCTGAGCAGTTCTTC.

Concerning this clonotype itself: Because the CDR3 is missing its conserved closing phenylalanine or tryptophan, this is likely a read error. This sequence joins TRBV11-2 and TRBJ2-7; a weak D match, TRBD2 (5 bases). The CDR3 runs 15 residues. Germline-derived CDR1 and CDR2 are SGHAT and FQNNGV. Trimming removed 1 base from V and 2 bases from J, with 12 bases in between. For the CDR3, the DNA is TGTGCCAGCAGCTTAGGGTGGGAGACTACCTACGAGCAGTACCTC. The encoded protein is CASSLGWETTYEQYL.

Points on this clonotype: A read error may account for a junction end that differs from germline. The chain has TRBV11-2 and TRBJ2-2; D is perhaps TRBD2 (5 bases). The germline V gene has CDR1 SGHAT and CDR2 FQNNGV. The CDR3 covers 14 residues. The CDR3 nucleotides are TGTGCCAGGAGCCCCCGACTGAACACCGGGGAGCTGTTGTTT. Translating it yields CARSPRLNTGELLF.

In regard to this clonotype: Being one base from a much bigger clone, this may be a read error. As the CDR3 is not closed by the conserved phenylalanine or tryptophan, this likely results from a read error. The chain employs TRBV29-1 and TRBJ2-6; D remains unclear. The CDR3 covers 12 residues. Germline V CDR1 and CDR2: SQVTM, ANQGSEA. V was cut by 4 bases and J by 3 bases, with 4 bases left in between. This chain's CDR3 is CSVVGGANVLTS. The DNA for the CDR3 is TGCAGCGTTGTCGGTGGGGCCAACGTCCTGACTTCC.

The J gene is TRBJ2-7, the V gene TRBV4-1; D unclear. Germline V lookup: CDR1 MGHRA, CDR2 YSYEKL. With 2 bases removed from V and 0 bases from J, the gap between germline ends came to 8 bases. The CDR3 contains 14 residues. The DNA of the CDR3 is TGCGCCAGCAGCCAACTCCTCACCTCCTACGAGCAGTACTTC. Protein sequence: CASSQLLTSYEQYF.

A note on this clonotype: A read error is possible here, since a much larger clone lies one base away. CDR3: CSVGSGSEQFF. Written as DNA, the CDR3 is TGCAGCGTCGGGTCGGGATCCGAGCAGTTCTTC. The rearrangement uses TRBV29-1 and TRBJ2-7; tentative D call: TRBD2 (5 bases). TRBJ2-1 matches the DNA end more closely, so the J call is doubtful. The CDR3 runs to 11 residues. Germline V CDR1 and CDR2: SQVTM, ANQGSEA.

This clonotype was observed a single time. The chain employs TRBV28 and TRBJ2-7; D remains ambiguous. Germline V lookup: CDR1 MDHEN, CDR2 SYDVKM. The CDR3 has 14 amino acids. V shed 2 bases and J shed 3 bases, with 11 bases lying between them. The CDR3 nucleotides are TGTGCCAGCAGTTTAGCCGCAGCATACTACGAGCAGTACTTC. Its protein product is CASSLAAAYYEQYF. Together with reference TRBV28 and TRBJ2-7, the CDR3 gives the full variable domain: DVKVTQSSRYLVKRTGEKVFLECVQDMDHENMFWYRQDPGLGLRLIYFSYDVKMKEKGDIPEGYSVSREKKERFSLILESASTNQTSMYLCASSLAAAYYEQYFGPGTRLTVT.

As concerns this clonotype: Relative to the germline gene, one junction end is altered; a read error may explain this. The J gene is TRBJ1-1, the V gene TRBV4-3; D not resolved. This CDR3 contains 15 residues. Germline V lookup: CDR1 LGHNA, CDR2 YSLEER. This CDR3 is CASSPGRTMNTEALF. DNA of the CDR3: TGTGCCAGCAGCCCCGGACGGACTATGAACACTGAAGCTCTCTTT.

As regards this clonotype: A much larger clonotype is one base distant, so this may be a read error. The chain uses TRBV4-3 and TRBJ2-5; weak D call: TRBD2 (5 bases). The germline gives CDR1 LGHNA, CDR2 YSLEER. Trimming removed 2 bases at V and 4 bases at J, with 17 bases between. The CDR3 contains 16 residues. The CDR3 sequence is CASSQTAERFGETQYF. The CDR3 coding sequence is TGCGCCAGCAGCCAAACAGCGGAGCGATTCGGAGAGACCCAGTACTTC.

A few counts support this clonotype. The chain combines TRBV4-3 with TRBJ2-1; 14 bases match TRBD2. The CDR3 covers 17 residues. The V gene end was trimmed by 3 bases and the J gene end by 7 bases; junction bases not matched to a gene: 8. In germline, CDR1 is LGHNA, CDR2 YSLEER. CDR3 nucleotides: TGCGCCAGCAGCCACCGAGAGGGACTAGCGGGAGTTAATGAGCAGTTCTTC. It translates to CASSHREGLAGVNEQFF.

This clonotype was seen repeatedly, ten times or more. The CDR3 coding sequence is TGTGCCAGCAGCTTAGGTCTGGCCTACAATGAGCAGTTCTTC. Translation gives CASSLGLAYNEQFF. The chain carries TRBV11-1 and TRBJ2-1; D not certain. This CDR3 has 14 amino acids. From germline, CDR1 is SGHAT and CDR2 FQDESV (reference sequence). The germline V and J ends were trimmed by 1 base and 2 bases, with 6 bases remaining between them.

This chain connects TRBV7-3 to TRBJ2-3; TRBD2 matches at 7 bases. The CDR3 loop spans 17 amino acids. V shed 1 base and J 1 base; nucleotides not matched to a gene: 8. The germline V gene has CDR1 SGHTA and CDR2 FQGTGA. The CDR3 DNA reads TGTGCCAGCAGCTTAAGCGGTAGCGGGTTCCGCACAGATACGCAGTATTTT. Protein: CASSLSGSGFRTDTQYF. Full variable domain (rest looked up from reference TRBV7-3 and TRBJ2-3): GAGVSQTPSNKVTEKGKYVELRCDPISGHTALYWYRQSLGQGPEFLIYFQGTGAADDSGLPNDRFFAVRPEGSVSTLKIQRTERGDSAVYLCASSLSGSGFRTDTQYFGPGTRLTVL.

The chain links TRBV11-2 to TRBJ2-7; TRBD1 might be the D (6 bases). Germline V gives CDR1 SGHAT, CDR2 FQNNGV. This CDR3 comprises 18 residues. The V and J ends lost 7 bases and 3 bases respectively, with 28 bases between them. The CDR3 loop is CASNVRLGTPTGSYEQYF. Here the CDR3 DNA reads TGTGCCAGCAACGTTCGTCTTGGGACGCCAACAGGGAGCTACGAGCAGTACTTC.

The rearrangement joins TRBV29-1 to TRBJ2-7, with 11 bases matching TRBD2. Per germline, CDR1 SQVTM and CDR2 ANQGSEA. The CDR3 has 14 residues. Germline trimming cut 6 bases from V and 4 bases from J; bases unmatched to any gene: 8. CDR3 bases: TGCAGCGTCTGGAGGATAGCGGGGGGGTACGAGCAGTACTTC. Translating gives CSVWRIAGGYEQYF.